This TCR beta chain was found in a study of T cell responses to AZD1222 COVID-19 vaccine. The CDR3 length is 13 residues. Trimming took off 11 bases at V and 5 bases at J, with 18 bases between the two ends. Per germline, CDR1 MNHEY and CDR2 SVGAGI. Study findings and constraints: The sample set comprised mostly white British donors with more females, and clonal diversity was possibly underestimated. Only six AZD1222 recipients tested seropositive at baseline.

Sequenced by immunoSEQ multiplex PCR; TCRdb stores in-frame clones only, minus some. The sample has 130,000 or so clones; roughly 91% are singletons. Concerning this clone: No antigen is known for it.

Here the sequenced sample was peripheral blood, taken on day 0 of AZD1222 vaccination. This TCR came from an adult in good health. The V call is TRBV6-5, the J call TRBJ1-1; possible D gene TRBD1, 6 bases. The chain's CDR3 is CAAGAGTGTEAFF. The CDR3, as DNA: TGTGCCGCGGGGGCAGGGACGGGGACTGAAGCTTTCTTT.